This TCR beta chain was identified in a study of lung T cells in sarcoidosis with Löfgren's syndrome. As for the study in general: Bronchoalveolar lavage fluid in sarcoidosis accumulates CD4+ T cells.

A remark on this clonotype: Its matching antigen is unknown.

TCRdb re-called the reads with MiXCR, one entry per CDR3 protein. The repertoire holds more than 50,000 distinct CDR3 sequences, with roughly 20% as singletons. Study-level findings and limits: The most expanded V genes in Löfgren's patients were reportedly TRAV12-1 and TRBV2. Shared TRAV12-1 and TRBV2 CDR3 motifs across Löfgren's syndrome patients reportedly suggested public CD4+ TCRs.

CDR1 and CDR2 from the germline V gene are SGHAT and FQDESV (reference sequence). The CDR3 is made up of 14 amino acids. The ends were cut back, 1 base at V and 4 bases at J, with 7 bases in the middle. The TCR sequence derives from a human donor with sarcoidosis (Löfgren's syndrome or another form), or a control subject (not recorded which). The sequenced material came from CD4+ T cells from PBMCs. The gene calls are TRBV11-1 and TRBJ2-2, with no clear D. CDR3 coding DNA: TGTGCCAGCAGCTTAGTGCCCCCCACCGGGGAGCTGTTTTTT. This encodes CASSLVPPTGELFF.